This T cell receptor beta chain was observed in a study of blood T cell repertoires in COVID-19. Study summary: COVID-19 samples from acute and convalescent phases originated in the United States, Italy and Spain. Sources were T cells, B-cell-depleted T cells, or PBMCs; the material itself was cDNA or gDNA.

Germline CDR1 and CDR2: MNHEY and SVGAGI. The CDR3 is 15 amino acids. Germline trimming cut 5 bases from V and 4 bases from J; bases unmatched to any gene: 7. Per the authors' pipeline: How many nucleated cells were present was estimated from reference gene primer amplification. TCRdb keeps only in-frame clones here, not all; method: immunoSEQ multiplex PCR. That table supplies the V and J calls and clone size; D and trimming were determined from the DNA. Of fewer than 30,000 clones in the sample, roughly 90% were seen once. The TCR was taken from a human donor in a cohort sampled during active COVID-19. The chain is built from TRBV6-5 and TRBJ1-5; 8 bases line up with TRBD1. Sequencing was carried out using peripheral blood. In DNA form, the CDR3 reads TGTGCCAGCAGTAAACAGGGGGTAGGGAATCAGCCCCAGCATTTT. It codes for CASSKQGVGNQPQHF.